This T cell receptor beta chain was captured by sequencing in a study of T cells in Graves' hyperthyroidism and ophthalmopathy. V dropped 5 bases and J dropped 7; count of bases not matched to a gene: 13. CDR3 length: 16 residues. Germline CDR1 reads SEHNR; CDR2 reads FQNEAQ (reference sequence). Authors of the study amplified TCR beta CDR3 regions from RNA transcripts. Researchers ran a first-round RT-PCR on the TCR CDR3 using the HTBI primer set. TCRdb itself ran the multiplex PCR reads through MiXCR, one entry per CDR3 protein. The sample has a few hundred thousand distinct CDR3 sequences, roughly 25% seen once; the top ten hold around 79%.

The TCR sequence derives from a man aged 45-65 years with Graves' hyperthyroidism. This chain connects TRBV7-9 to TRBJ2-1; 8 nucleotides match TRBD2. Sequencing used blood. The CDR3 DNA reads as TGTGCCAGCAGCCCAGTAGTAGCGGGAACGTGGAATGAGCAGTTCTTC. Its protein is CASSPVVAGTWNEQFF. Filled out from reference TRBV7-9 and TRBJ2-1, the complete variable domain reads DTGVSQNPRHKITKRGQNVTFRCDPISEHNRLYWYRQTLGQGPEFLTYFQNEAQLEKSRLLSDRFSAERPKGSFSTLEIQRTEQGDSAMYLCASSPVVAGTWNEQFFGPGTRLTVL.